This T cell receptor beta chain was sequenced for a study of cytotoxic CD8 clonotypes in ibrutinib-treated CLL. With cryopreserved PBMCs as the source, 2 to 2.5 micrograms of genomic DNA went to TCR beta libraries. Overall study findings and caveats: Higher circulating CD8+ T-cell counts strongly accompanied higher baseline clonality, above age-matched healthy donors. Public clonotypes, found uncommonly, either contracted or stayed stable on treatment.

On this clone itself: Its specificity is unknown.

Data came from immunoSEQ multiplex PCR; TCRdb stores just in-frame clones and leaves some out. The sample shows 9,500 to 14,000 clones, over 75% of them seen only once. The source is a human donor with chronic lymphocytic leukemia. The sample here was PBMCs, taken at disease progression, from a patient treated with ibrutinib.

The CDR3 here is CASSLGGESSYNEQFF. CDR3 bases: TGCGCCAGCAGCTTGGGGGGCGAGAGCTCCTACAATGAGCAGTTCTTC. The V and J genes are TRBV5-1 and TRBJ2-1, with D possibly TRBD1 on 5 matching bases. CDR3 length equals 16 residues. Germline assignment: CDR1 SGHRS and CDR2 YFSETQ. Trimming cost V 0 bases and J 0 bases, with 10 bases left between them.